This TCR beta chain was documented in a study of CD8+ T cells in alopecia areata. With regard to this clone: Its matching antigen is unknown.

The ends lost 3 bases at V and 1 base at J; junction bases unmatched: 13. This CDR3 has 18 amino acids. CDR1 and CDR2 (germline): SQVTM, ANQGSEA. Findings and caveats of the study: During tofacitinib treatment, many expanded lesional clones remained in scalp and blood.

Once RNA had been extracted, it was reverse transcribed into cDNA to act as the sequencing template. Sequenced by immunoSEQ multiplex PCR; TCRdb stores in-frame clones only, minus some. The profile covers about 180,000 clones, with approximately 50% appearing a single time and over 9% taken by the ten largest. The treatment is: oral pan-JAK inhibitor, 5-10 mg twice daily. Peripheral blood and lesional scalp punch biopsies came from alopecia areata patients. The sequencing here drew on CD8+ T cells sorted from blood, taken around week 54, from a patient treated with tofacitinib. The chain combines TRBV29-1 with TRBJ2-3, with TRBD2 matching 10 bases. This TCR was sampled from a human donor with alopecia areata. This CDR3 reads CSVEYPAGGPFRTDTQYF. DNA of the CDR3: TGCAGCGTTGAGTACCCAGCGGGGGGGCCCTTTCGCACAGATACGCAGTATTTT.